This entry concerns a single T cell receptor beta chain. The protocol was immunoSEQ multiplex PCR, while the TCRdb copy is restricted to in-frame clones and leaves out a portion. This table holds about 74,000 clones, roughly 77% found once. This sample is drawn from a study of technical replicates of blood from a few donors. CDR3 length: 13 residues. The TCR was taken from a human donor in good health. Some clones in this sample may be carry-over from other donors' samples. V gene TRBV21-1 combines with J gene TRBJ2-1; TRBD1, as called in the table, went unchecked against the DNA. TRBV21-1 is a pseudogene. Sequenced: PBMCs. The CDR3 DNA follows: TGTGCCAGCATACTACAGGGGGCCAGGGAGCAGTTCTTC. It translates to CASILQGAREQFF.